The source of this T cell receptor beta chain is a study of OX40 agonist ivuxolimab in advanced cancers. The germline gives CDR1 MNHEY, CDR2 SVGAGI. The CDR3 spans 11 residues. Trimming took off 5 bases at V and 7 bases at J, with 9 bases between the two ends. The data were produced by immunoSEQ multiplex PCR, yet TCRdb's version contains in-frame clones alone and is incomplete. The sample has approximately 89,000 clones; about 88% are singletons. The receptor comes from an adult with an advanced solid tumor such as melanoma, head and neck, liver or kidney cancer. Sequencing was performed on CD4+ or CD8+ T cells sorted from blood, taken in a trial of the OX40 agonist ivuxolimab. This sequence joins TRBV6-5 and TRBJ2-7, with D hard to call. The CDR3: CASSPRLEQYF. The CDR3 region has the DNA TGTGCCAGCAGTCCCCGTCTAGAGCAGTACTTC.